This TCR beta chain was documented in a study of control samples from healthy donors and cancer patients. This clone has a single count. The CDR3 totals 15 residues. Trimming cost V 3 bases and J 7 bases, with 15 bases left between them. The germline gives CDR1 MNHNS, CDR2 SASEGT. Data came from immunoSEQ multiplex PCR; TCRdb stores just in-frame clones and leaves some out. The table includes 60,000 to 80,000 clones, about 90% detected once. The source is a woman aged 45 to 65 in good health. Sequencing input: blood. The chain links TRBV6-1 to TRBJ1-4; perhaps TRBD1 as D (5 bases). The CDR3 reads CASSEKARRGEKLFF. Here the CDR3 DNA reads TGTGCCAGCAGTGAGAAGGCTAGAAGGGGTGAAAAACTGTTTTTT.